This entry describes one TCR beta chain. Its antigen is not known. Method: immunoSEQ multiplex PCR; TCRdb's copy keeps in-frame clones and lacks some. The table records tens of thousands of clones, around 84% of them present only once. This sample was taken from a study of OX40 agonist ivuxolimab in advanced cancers. The overall study: Participants averaged approximately 61 years of age (range about 23 to 80) and were roughly 80% male. Study conclusions and caveats: With doses of 0.1 to 3.0 mg/kg, CD4+ and CD8+ blood T cells had undergone clonal expansion by week 6.

The CDR3 is 15 amino acids. V shed 5 bases, J shed 4 bases, and the junction held 4 bases outside the gene matches. Germline-derived CDR1 and CDR2 are MDHEN and SYDVKM. The genes are TRBV28 and TRBJ2-1; 11 bases map to TRBD1. This clonotype originated in an adult with an advanced solid tumor such as melanoma, head and neck, liver or kidney cancer. The material sequenced was CD4+ or CD8+ T cells sorted from blood, taken in a trial of the OX40 agonist ivuxolimab. Here the CDR3 DNA reads TGTGCCAGCAGTCTCGGGACAGGGGGATACAATGAGCAGTTCTTC. Residues: CASSLGTGGYNEQFF.